This T cell receptor (beta chain) was sequenced for a study of blood T cell repertoires in COVID-19. CDR1 LNHNV and CDR2 YYDKDF come from the germline V gene (reference sequence). The V and J ends lost 4 bases and 5 bases, in that order; junction bases with no gene match: 4. The CDR3 is 14 amino acids. Original methodology: Amplification of reference gene primers provided the estimated nucleated cell counts. Here immunoSEQ multiplex PCR was the method, and the copy in TCRdb shows in-frame clones only, minus some. V and J calls and clone size are copied from that table; D and trimming were computed from the DNA. This sample has around 120,000 clones, with more than 75% found just once.

The sample consisted of peripheral blood. The clonotype originates from a human donor in a cohort sampled during active COVID-19. The chain is built from TRBV15 and TRBJ2-7, with 11 bases fitting TRBD1. The CDR3 DNA follows: TGTGCCACCAGCATCACGGGACAGGGGGACGAGCAGTACTTC. This sequence encodes CATSITGQGDEQYF.